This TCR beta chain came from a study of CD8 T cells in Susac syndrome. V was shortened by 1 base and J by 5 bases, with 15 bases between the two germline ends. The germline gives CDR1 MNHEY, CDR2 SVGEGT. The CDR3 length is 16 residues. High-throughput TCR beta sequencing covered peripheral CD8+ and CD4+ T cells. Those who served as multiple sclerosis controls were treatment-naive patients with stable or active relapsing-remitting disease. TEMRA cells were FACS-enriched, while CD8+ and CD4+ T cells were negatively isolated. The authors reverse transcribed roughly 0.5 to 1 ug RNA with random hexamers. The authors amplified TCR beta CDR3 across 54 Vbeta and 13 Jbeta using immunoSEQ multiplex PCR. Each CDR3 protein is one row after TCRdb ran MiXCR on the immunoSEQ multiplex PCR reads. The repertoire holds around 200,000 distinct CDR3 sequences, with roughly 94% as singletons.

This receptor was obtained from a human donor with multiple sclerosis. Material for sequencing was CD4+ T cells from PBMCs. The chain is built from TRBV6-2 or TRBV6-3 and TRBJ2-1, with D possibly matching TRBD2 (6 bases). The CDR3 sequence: CASSYLLAVPNNEQFF. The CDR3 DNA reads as TGTGCCAGCAGTTACTTACTAGCCGTTCCCAACAATGAGCAGTTCTTC.